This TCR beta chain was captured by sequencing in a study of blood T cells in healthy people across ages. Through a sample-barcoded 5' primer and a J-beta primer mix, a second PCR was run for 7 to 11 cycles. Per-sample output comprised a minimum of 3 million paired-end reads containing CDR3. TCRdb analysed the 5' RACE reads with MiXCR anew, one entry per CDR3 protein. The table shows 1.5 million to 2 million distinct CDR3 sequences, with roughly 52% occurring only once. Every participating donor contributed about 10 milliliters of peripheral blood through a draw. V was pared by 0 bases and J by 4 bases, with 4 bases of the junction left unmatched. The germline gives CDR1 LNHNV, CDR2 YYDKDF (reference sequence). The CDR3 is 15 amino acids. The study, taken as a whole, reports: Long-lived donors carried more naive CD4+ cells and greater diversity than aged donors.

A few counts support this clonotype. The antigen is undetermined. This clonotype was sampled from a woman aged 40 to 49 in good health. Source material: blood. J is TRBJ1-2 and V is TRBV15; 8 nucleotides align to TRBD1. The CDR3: CATSRDGQGAYGYTF. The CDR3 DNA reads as TGTGCCACCAGCAGAGATGGGCAGGGGGCCTATGGCTACACCTTC.